The rows below give T cell receptor beta chains drawn from one sample of a study of blood T cell repertoires in COVID-19. The data were produced by immunoSEQ multiplex PCR, yet TCRdb's version contains in-frame clones alone and is incomplete. The table lists some 330,000 clones, 80% to 85% of them singletons. Material: PBMCs or T cells enriched from blood (not recorded which). The receptors were sampled from a woman aged 45-65 years who had recovered from COVID-19. The CDR3 runs from the conserved cysteine through the conserved F or W. A D gene is named only where the DNA matches it firmly. Rows give clone size only sometimes, using once, few, many, or a class for an expanded clone.

clone size: -; V gene: TRBV9; J gene: TRBJ1-2; D gene: -; CDR3 DNA: TGTGCCAGCAGCGGGGGGCCCGTCTATGGCTACACCTTC; CDR3 protein: CASSGGPVYGYTF
clone size: -; V gene: TRBV6-6; J gene: TRBJ2-3; D gene: TRBD1; CDR3 DNA: TGTGCCAGCTCGAGGGGGCGAGGTGATACGCAGTATTTT; CDR3 protein: CASSRGRGDTQYF
clone size: -; V gene: TRBV27; J gene: TRBJ1-1; D gene: -; CDR3 DNA: TGTGCCAGCAGTTTTGGCAGGGAACTTGAAGCTTTCTTT; CDR3 protein: CASSFGRELEAFF
clone size: -; V gene: TRBV30; J gene: TRBJ1-4; D gene: TRBD1; CDR3 DNA: TGTGCCTGGAGTCCTAGCGACAGGGTTAATGAAAAACTGTTTTTT; CDR3 protein: CAWSPSDRVNEKLFF
clone size: -; V gene: TRBV29-1; J gene: TRBJ2-5; D gene: TRBD1; CDR3 DNA: TGCAGCGTCTGGACAGGTCAAGAGACCCAGTACTTC; CDR3 protein: CSVWTGQETQYF
clone size: -; V gene: TRBV2; J gene: TRBJ1-2; D gene: -; CDR3 DNA: TGTGCCAGCAGTGTAGAATCCGAGTATAACTATGGCTACACCTTC; CDR3 protein: CASSVESEYNYGYTF
clone size: -; V gene: TRBV5-4; J gene: TRBJ1-1; D gene: -; CDR3 DNA: TGTGCCAGCAGCTTCCGGGACACTGAAGCTTTCTTT; CDR3 protein: CASSFRDTEAFF
clone size: -; V gene: TRBV6-5; J gene: TRBJ2-2; D gene: -; CDR3 DNA: TGTGCCAGCAGAATAGACAGCTACACCGGGGAGCTGTTTTTT; CDR3 protein: CASRIDSYTGELFF
clone size: many; V gene: TRBV6-1; J gene: TRBJ1-5; D gene: -; CDR3 DNA: TGTGCCAGCAGTGAAGGACCCGACACCTATCAGCCCCAGCATTTT; CDR3 protein: CASSEGPDTYQPQHF
clone size: -; V gene: TRBV5-5; J gene: TRBJ1-6; D gene: TRBD1; CDR3 DNA: TGTGCCAGCAGCTTGGAGGGGGCGGTTTCACCCCTCCACTTT; CDR3 protein: CASSLEGAVSPLHF
clone size: few; V gene: TRBV6-2/TRBV6-3; J gene: TRBJ1-5; D gene: TRBD1; CDR3 DNA: TGTGCCAGCAGTGCTCAAGCCGGGACAGGGGGCGAGGGCAATCAGCCCCAGCATTTT; CDR3 protein: CASSAQAGTGGEGNQPQHF
clone size: -; V gene: TRBV9; J gene: TRBJ2-3; D gene: TRBD2; CDR3 DNA: TGTGCCAGCAGCGTAGAGCCCCCCGGAGCGGGGCACACAGATACGCAGTATTTT; CDR3 protein: CASSVEPPGAGHTDTQYF
clone size: few; V gene: TRBV28; J gene: TRBJ1-2; D gene: -; CDR3 DNA: TGTGCCAGCAGTTCGCAGGAGGTGGGCTACACCTTC; CDR3 protein: CASSSQEVGYTF
clone size: -; V gene: TRBV2; J gene: TRBJ2-1; D gene: TRBD2; CDR3 DNA: TGTGCCAGCAGTGAGGCTAGCGGGAGTAGGGCATACAATGAGCAGTTCTTC; CDR3 protein: CASSEASGSRAYNEQFF
clone size: once; V gene: TRBV7-8; J gene: TRBJ2-5; D gene: -; CDR3 DNA: TGTGCCAGCAGCTTAGACAGACAAGAGACCCAGTACTTC; CDR3 protein: CASSLDRQETQYF
clone size: -; V gene: TRBV10-3; J gene: TRBJ1-1; D gene: -; CDR3 DNA: TGTGCCATCAGTCTGCAAGGAGCGGACACTGAAGCTTTCTTT; CDR3 protein: CAISLQGADTEAFF
clone size: -; V gene: TRBV19; J gene: TRBJ2-3; D gene: TRBD1; CDR3 DNA: TGTGCCAGTATTTCCGGGACAGGGGCATCAGATACGCAGTATTTT; CDR3 protein: CASISGTGASDTQYF
clone size: -; V gene: TRBV6-1; J gene: TRBJ1-2; D gene: TRBD1; CDR3 DNA: TGTGCCAGCAGTGAACGGGTGGGACAGGGAATATACACCTTC; CDR3 protein: CASSERVGQGIYTF
clone size: -; V gene: TRBV19; J gene: TRBJ1-2; D gene: -; CDR3 DNA: TGTGCCAGTAGTATCTGGGGGGGGATGGAGGGCTACACCTTC; CDR3 protein: CASSIWGGMEGYTF
clone size: -; V gene: TRBV2; J gene: TRBJ1-2; D gene: -; CDR3 DNA: TGTGCCAGCAGTGAACTGAGAGTTAACTATGGCTACACCTTC; CDR3 protein: CASSELRVNYGYTF
clone size: -; V gene: TRBV5-1; J gene: TRBJ1-2; D gene: -; CDR3 DNA: TGCGCCAGCAGCTTGGCGAGGACAGAGTATGGCTACACCTTC; CDR3 protein: CASSLARTEYGYTF
clone size: -; V gene: TRBV15; J gene: TRBJ2-5; D gene: TRBD1; CDR3 DNA: TGTGCCACCAGCAGAGGGGCAGGGGGCGCAGGAGAGACCCAGTACTTC; CDR3 protein: CATSRGAGGAGETQYF